This T cell receptor (beta chain) appears in the sequencing data of a study of blood T cells in healthy people across ages. V was clipped by 5 bases and J by 1 base, with 12 bases between them. The CDR3 consists of 14 residues. The germline V gene has CDR1 SGHAT and CDR2 FQNNGV. Total RNA was extracted at no less than 6 micrograms per sample. Combining a sample-barcoded 5' primer with a J-beta primer mix, a second PCR ran for 7 to 11 cycles. Every sample returned 2.5 million or more CDR3-containing paired-end reads. TCRdb re-analysed the 5' RACE reads in MiXCR, keeping a single row per CDR3 protein. The repertoire has roughly 800,000 distinct CDR3 sequences, 58% of them found once; the top ten carry 22%.

The receptor's source is a man younger than 40 in good health. Input material: blood. The V gene is TRBV11-2, the J gene TRBJ2-7; a weak D match, TRBD1 (5 bases). The CDR3: CASSTPTVSYEQYF. CDR3 DNA sequence: TGTGCCAGCAGCACTCCGACAGTATCCTACGAGCAGTACTTC.